This is a list of T cell receptor beta chains from one sample in a study of response to subunit inactivated influenza vaccine. TCRdb called the RT-PCR reads again in MiXCR, with one record for every CDR3 protein. The data contain 500,000 or so distinct CDR3 sequences, approximately 17% of them singletons. The sequences come from CD4+ T cells sorted from PBMCs, collected 23 months after vaccination. Receptors originate from a man in his fifties or sixties who received an inactivated influenza vaccine. CDR3s include the opening cysteine and the closing phenylalanine or tryptophan. A D gene is named only where the DNA matches it firmly. Clone size, where shown, is once, few, many, or a class for clones that have expanded.

TRBJ2-1 | 13 | TRBV7-2 | NA | NA | TGTGCCAGCAGCTTAAGGTGGTACAATGAGCAGTTCTTC | CASSLRWYNEQFF
TRBJ2-1 | 12 | TRBV9 | NA | NA | TGTGCCAGCACCCTTTCGGGCAATGAGCAGTTCTTC | CASTLSGNEQFF
TRBJ1-5 | 16 | TRBV7-8 | NA | NA | TGTGCCAGCAGCGGAGTAGGCAGGGAATACAATCAGCCCCAGCATTTT | CASSGVGREYNQPQHF
TRBJ1-5 | 14 | TRBV5-1 | NA | NA | TGCGCCAGCAGCTTGGATTTGGGTTCTCAGCCCCAGCATTTT | CASSLDLGSQPQHF
TRBJ1-1 | 16 | TRBV13 | NA | few | TGTGCCAGCAGCCCATGGGGGGTACTCACGAACACTGAAGCTTTCTTT | CASSPWGVLTNTEAFF
TRBJ1-2 | 12 | TRBV12-3/TRBV12-4 | NA | NA | TGTGCCAGCAGTCCCGAGTTTGGCGGCTACACCTTC | CASSPEFGGYTF
TRBJ1-1 | 12 | TRBV6-6 | NA | many | TGTGCCAGCCTAGACGGGGGAACTGAAGCTTTCTTT | CASLDGGTEAFF
TRBJ1-5 | 15 | TRBV20-1 | TRBD1 | few | TGCAGTGCAAGCCCGGGACAGGGGGCTCAGCAGCCCCAGCATTTT | CSASPGQGAQQPQHF
TRBJ2-7 | 15 | TRBV20-1 | TRBD2 | few | TGCAGTGCTAGAGACGGGACTAGCGGGAGGAACGAGCAGTACTTC | CSARDGTSGRNEQYF
TRBJ1-5 | 16 | TRBV9 | TRBD1 | NA | TGTGCCAGCAGCGCCCACCCCGGGACAGGCGATCAGCCCCAGCATTTT | CASSAHPGTGDQPQHF
TRBJ2-3 | 14 | TRBV20-1 | TRBD2 | many | TGCAGTGCTCCCATTGGACTAGGGATGGATACGCAGTATTTT | CSAPIGLGMDTQYF
TRBJ2-2 | 15 | TRBV6-1 | NA | NA | TGTGCCAGCAGGCTTCTGGGGTTGGACACCGGGGAGCTGTTTTTT | CASRLLGLDTGELFF
TRBJ2-1 | 15 | TRBV4-3 | NA | many | TGCGCCAGCAGCCAAGCAGTGGGGCCCTACAATGAGCAGTTCTTC | CASSQAVGPYNEQFF
TRBJ2-2 | 15 | TRBV5-1 | NA | few | TGCGCCAGCAGCTTATTCGGAGAGGGCACCGGGGAGCTGTTTTTT | CASSLFGEGTGELFF
TRBJ2-5 | 15 | TRBV6-2/TRBV6-3 | NA | few | TGTGCCAGCAGTTACTCTATGCGGATATCGGAGACCCAGTACTTC | CASSYSMRISETQYF
TRBJ1-1 | 13 | TRBV20-1 | NA | few | TGCAGTGCGAGTGGGACGGGAAACACTGAAGCTTTCTTT | CSASGTGNTEAFF
TRBJ2-5 | 16 | TRBV4-1 | TRBD1 | NA | TGCGCCAGCAGCCAAGATGTTCAGGGGGCCCGAGAGACCCAGTACTTC | CASSQDVQGARETQYF
TRBJ1-2 | 14 | TRBV10-3 | NA | many | TGTGCCATCAGTGGGACAGCAGCTAACTATGGCTACACCTTC | CAISGTAANYGYTF
TRBJ2-5 | 14 | TRBV24-1 | TRBD1 | few | TGTGCCACCAGTGTGGCAGGGGGCTTAGAGACCCAGTACTTC | CATSVAGGLETQYF
TRBJ2-7 | 12 | TRBV10-2 | NA | NA | TGCGCCAGCAGTGATGGGTTGGCGGGGCAGTACTTC | CASSDGLAGQYF
TRBJ2-6 | 15 | TRBV10-3 | NA | few | TGTGCCATCAGTGGTACTCATCGTGGGGCCAACGTCCTGACTTTC | CAISGTHRGANVLTF
TRBJ2-1 | 16 | TRBV24-1 | TRBD2 | many | TGTGCCACCAGTGAAGGGGGACTAGCGGGGATAAATGAGCAGTTCTTC | CATSEGGLAGINEQFF
TRBJ2-7 | 15 | TRBV25-1 | TRBD2 | NA | TGTGCCAGCAGTGACCCCACTAGCGGGAGATACGAGCAGTACTTC | CASSDPTSGRYEQYF
TRBJ1-4 | 14 | TRBV28 | NA | NA | TGTGCCAGCAGACCCCATGGGGGGGGTGAAAAACTGTTTTTT | CASRPHGGGEKLFF